This record concerns one T cell receptor (beta chain) sequence. The antigen is undetermined. A sample-barcoded 5' primer and a J-beta primer mix were used in a second PCR of roughly 7 to 11 cycles. Each cDNA molecule, via a template-switch adaptor with 12 random nucleotides, was tagged. TCRdb re-derived calls from the 5' RACE reads in MiXCR, one entry per CDR3 protein. The data show 650,000 to 800,000 distinct CDR3 sequences, with around 43% seen just once and nearly 20% held by the top ten. This record belongs to a study of blood T cells in healthy people across ages. Study outcomes and limitations: Investigators viewed diversity estimates from one million T cells as underestimates, the study reported. Using unsorted PBMCs precluded a conclusive naive versus antigen-experienced comparison. Long-lived donors had more naive CD4+ cells and higher diversity than aged donors.

Sequencing was carried out using blood. This clonotype originated in a man aged 60-69 years in good health.

The CDR3 nucleotides read TGTGCCTGGAGTTCCGGGGGAGCGACCCAGTACTTC. Translating it yields CAWSSGGATQYF. This sequence joins TRBV30 and TRBJ2-5; D is possibly TRBD2 (6 bases). V lost 2 bases, J lost 7 bases, and 11 bases lay in between. Germline loops: CDR1 GTSNPN, CDR2 SVGIG (reference sequence). CDR3 size: 12 residues.